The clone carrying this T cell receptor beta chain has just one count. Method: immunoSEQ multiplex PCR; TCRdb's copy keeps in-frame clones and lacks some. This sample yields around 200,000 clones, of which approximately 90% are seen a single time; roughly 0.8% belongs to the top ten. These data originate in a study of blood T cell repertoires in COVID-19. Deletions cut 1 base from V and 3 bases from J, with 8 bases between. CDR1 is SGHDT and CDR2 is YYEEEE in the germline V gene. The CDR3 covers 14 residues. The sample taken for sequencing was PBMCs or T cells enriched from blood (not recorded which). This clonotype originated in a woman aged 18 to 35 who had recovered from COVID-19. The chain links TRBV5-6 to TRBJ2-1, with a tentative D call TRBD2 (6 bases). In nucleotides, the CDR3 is TGTGCCAGCAGCTTGAGGGGAGGCTACAATGAGCAGTTCTTC. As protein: CASSLRGGYNEQFF.